This T cell receptor (beta chain) was recovered during a study of early T cells in non-severe SARS-CoV-2 infection. This clonotype came up many times. The CDR3 sequence is 17 residues long. CDR1 is SGHTA, CDR2 FQGNSA, per germline. J was trimmed by 0 bases and V by 3 bases; bases with no gene match: 8. MiXCR, run by TCRdb on the 5' RACE reads, gives a single entry per CDR3 protein. The sample records about 68,000 distinct CDR3 sequences, approximately 12% being singletons. This TCR was sampled from an adult who was a healthcare worker with PCR-confirmed SARS-CoV-2 infection or an uninfected control (not recorded which). The chain couples TRBV7-2 to TRBJ2-3, with 8 bases lining up with TRBD2. Material for sequencing was whole blood. CDR3 nucleotide sequence: TGTGCCAGCAGCTTCGGCGGGGGGATAACTAGCACAGATACGCAGTATTTT. Translating gives CASSFGGGITSTDTQYF.